Below are 26 T cell receptor beta chains sequenced from a single sample in a study of blood T cell repertoires in COVID-19. The repertoire was sequenced with immunoSEQ multiplex PCR; TCRdb's copy has only in-frame clones and lacks some. The table includes 130,000 to 150,000 clones, 75% to 90% detected once. The specimen sequenced was peripheral blood. The receptors derive from a human donor in a cohort sampled during active COVID-19.

The chain carries TRBV5-6 and TRBJ1-3, with no clear D. Trimming took 4 bases from V and 0 from J, leaving 11 bases between them. This CDR3 comprises 15 residues. CDR1 SGHDT and CDR2 YYEEEE come from the germline V gene. The CDR3 sequence: CASSPWPVSGNTIYF. The CDR3 DNA follows: TGTGCCAGCAGCCCCTGGCCCGTCTCTGGAAACACCATATATTTT.

This rearrangement joins TRBV28 to TRBJ2-7; D gene ambiguous. V was pared by 1 base and J by 4 bases, with 11 bases between. CDR1 and CDR2 (germline): MDHEN, SYDVKM. There are 14 residues in the CDR3. The DNA of the CDR3 is TGTGCCAGCAGTTTATTGATACCCGGTTACGAGCAGTACTTC. Residues: CASSLLIPGYEQYF.

The chain combines TRBV10-2 with TRBJ2-3; 10 nucleotides match TRBD2. There are 16 residues in the CDR3. Germline V CDR1 and CDR2: WSHSY, SAAADI. The junction had 7 bases not matched to a gene; V was cut back by 3 bases and J by 4 bases. CDR3 protein: CASSEPSGRGADTQYF. CDR3 DNA: TGCGCCAGCAGTGAACCTAGCGGGAGAGGAGCAGATACGCAGTATTTT.

The J gene is TRBJ2-5, the V gene TRBV30; 13 bases are a match to TRBD2. V trimming: 2 bases; J trimming: 5 bases; junction bases outside the gene matches: 5. CDR1 is GTSNPN and CDR2 is SVGIG in the germline V gene (reference sequence). This CDR3 region has 15 residues. Written as DNA, the CDR3 is TGTGCCTGGAGTCGGACTAGCGGGGGATTGGAGACCCAGTACTTC. Its protein product is CAWSRTSGGLETQYF.

The V and J genes are TRBV7-9 and TRBJ1-2, with D perhaps TRBD1 (5 bases). This CDR3 contains 14 residues. CDR1 SEHNR and CDR2 FQNEAQ come from the germline V gene (reference sequence). V was trimmed by 3 bases and J by 4 bases, leaving 12 bases between them. This CDR3 is CASSFGGGSYGYTF. CDR3 coding DNA: TGTGCCAGCAGCTTCGGGGGTGGTAGCTATGGCTACACCTTC. The full variable domain, its missing parts supplied by reference TRBV7-9 and TRBJ1-2, is DTGVSQNPRHKITKRGQNVTFRCDPISEHNRLYWYRQTLGQGPEFLTYFQNEAQLEKSRLLSDRFSAERPKGSFSTLEIQRTEQGDSAMYLCASSFGGGSYGYTFGSGTRLTVV.

This clone was counted a single time. V gene TRBV11-1 combines with J gene TRBJ1-1; 8 nucleotides agree with TRBD1. This CDR3 has 16 residues. Germline-derived CDR1 and CDR2 are SGHAT and FQDESV (reference sequence). Losses at the gene ends were 5 bases for V and 8 bases for J; bases not matched to a gene: 16. This CDR3 is CASSKHGQGTPVEAFF. CDR3 nucleotide sequence: TGTGCCAGCAGCAAACACGGACAGGGTACGCCCGTCGAAGCTTTCTTT.

This chain connects TRBV28 to TRBJ2-7, with TRBD2 matching 7 bases. Germline CDR1 is MDHEN and CDR2 is SYDVKM. V shed 10 bases and J 2 bases; nucleotides not matched to a gene: 11. This CDR3 spans 14 amino acids. The CDR3 bases are TGTGCCACCACCGCTGGGGCGGGGGCCTACGAGCAGTACTTC. It specifies CATTAGAGAYEQYF.

The J gene is TRBJ1-5, the V gene TRBV2; 8 nucleotides align to TRBD1. CDR3 length equals 15 residues. Germline CDR1 reads SNHLY; CDR2 reads FYNNEI. J lost 0 bases, V lost 7 bases, and 5 bases had no gene match. The CDR3 is CASTSDRDSNQPQHF. The CDR3 bases are TGTGCCAGCACCTCGGACAGGGATAGCAATCAGCCCCAGCATTTT.

The chain joins TRBV18 to TRBJ1-2; 8 bases align to TRBD1. V lost 3 bases, J lost 3 bases, and 6 bases stayed unmatched. From germline, CDR1 is KGHSH and CDR2 LQKENI. This CDR3 has 15 residues. Written as DNA, the CDR3 is TGTGCCAGCTCACCCACGACAGGGGACGACTATGGCTACACCTTC. It encodes CASSPTTGDDYGYTF.

This clone was counted only a few times. The chain couples TRBV24-1 to TRBJ2-1; 8 bases match TRBD2. With V trimmed by 4 bases and J by 10 bases, 11 bases remained unmatched. There are 15 residues in the CDR3. CDR1 and CDR2 (germline): KGHDR, SFDVKD. The DNA of the CDR3 is TGTGCCACCAGTGAACGAACCGGGACTAGGGAGGAGCAGTTCTTC. Its translation is CATSERTGTREEQFF.

V usage is TRBV3-1 (or the pseudogene TRBV3-2) and J usage is TRBJ2-2; 13 bases line up with TRBD2. V lost 5 bases to trimming and J lost 6 bases; unmatched junction nucleotides: 6. Germline CDR1 LGHDT, CDR2 YNNKEL (reference sequence). This CDR3 spans 16 amino acids. The CDR3 reads CASSSGTSGKAGELFF. Written as DNA, the CDR3 is TGTGCCAGCAGCTCCGGGACTAGCGGGAAGGCCGGGGAGCTGTTTTTT.

The V call is TRBV28, the J call TRBJ2-7; 9 bases are shared with TRBD1. This CDR3 spans 15 amino acids. Germline trimming cut 4 bases from V and 3 bases from J; bases unmatched to any gene: 7. Germline loops: CDR1 MDHEN, CDR2 SYDVKM. CDR3 nucleotide sequence: TGTGCCAGCAGTTCCACTGCGGGACAGGGCTACGAGCAGTACTTC. Protein sequence: CASSSTAGQGYEQYF. The variable domain in full, completed from reference TRBV28 and TRBJ2-7, reads DVKVTQSSRYLVKRTGEKVFLECVQDMDHENMFWYRQDPGLGLRLIYFSYDVKMKEKGDIPEGYSVSREKKERFSLILESASTNQTSMYLCASSSTAGQGYEQYFGPGTRLTVT.

The chain recombines TRBV5-1 with TRBJ2-1; TRBD2 matches at 7 bases. The CDR3 is made up of 16 amino acids. The germline V gene encodes CDR1 SGHRS and CDR2 YFSETQ. V lost 5 bases, J lost 0 bases, and 8 bases stayed unmatched. As DNA, the CDR3 is TGCGCCAGCAGGGAGGGAGGGAGCATCTCCTACAATGAGCAGTTCTTC. It encodes CASREGGSISYNEQFF. The full variable domain, rest sourced from reference TRBV5-1 and TRBJ2-1, is KAGVTQTPRYLIKTRGQQVTLSCSPISGHRSVSWYQQTPGQGLQFLFEYFSETQRNKGNFPGRFSGRQFSNSRSEMNVSTLELGDSALYLCASREGGSISYNEQFFGPGTRLTVL.

The gene calls are TRBV5-1 and TRBJ2-7; the match to TRBD1 covers 12 bases. The V segment lost 4 bases and the J segment 5 bases; nucleotides outside the gene matches: 7. Germline V gives CDR1 SGHRS, CDR2 YFSETQ. This CDR3 has 15 amino acids. CDR3 nucleotide sequence: TGCGCCAGCAGCAACCGGGACAGGGGGCACGACGAGCAGTACTTC. It specifies CASSNRDRGHDEQYF.

This chain connects TRBV6-6 to TRBJ2-7, with TRBD1 matching 7 bases. V shed 5 bases, J shed 0 bases, and the junction held 7 bases outside the gene matches. CDR3 size: 15 residues. In germline, CDR1 is MNHNY, CDR2 SVGAGI (reference sequence). The CDR3 sequence is CASSQQGSLSYEQYF. The CDR3 coding sequence is TGTGCCAGCAGTCAACAGGGGAGCCTCTCCTACGAGCAGTACTTC.

The V gene is TRBV24-1, the J gene TRBJ2-1, with 10 bases identical to TRBD2. After removal of 3 bases from V and 2 bases from J, the junction contained 6 bases not matched to a gene. CDR3 length: 17 residues. Germline V gene data show CDR1 as KGHDR and CDR2 as SFDVKD. The CDR3 region has the DNA TGTGCCACCAGTGATGCGCAACTAGCGGGGACCTACAATGAGCAGTTCTTC. It codes for CATSDAQLAGTYNEQFF.

The chain couples TRBV5-6 to TRBJ2-5; D unresolved. The CDR3 consists of 14 residues. Germline V gene data show CDR1 as SGHDT and CDR2 as YYEEEE. Trimming took off 1 base at V and 5 bases at J, with 12 bases between the two ends. CDR3 sequence: CASSLRIAGETQYF. The CDR3 region has the DNA TGTGCCAGCAGCTTGAGGATAGCCGGGGAGACCCAGTACTTC.

This chain connects TRBV13 to TRBJ2-2; 10 nucleotides match TRBD2. This CDR3 has 16 residues. From germline, CDR1 is PRHDT and CDR2 FYEKMQ (reference sequence). With V trimmed by 7 bases and J by 0 bases, 5 bases remained unmatched. The CDR3 DNA reads as TGTGCCAGCAACAAAGCGGGAGGGGCGAACACCGGGGAGCTGTTTTTT. This sequence encodes CASNKAGGANTGELFF.

The chain carries TRBV20-1 and TRBJ2-3; D might be TRBD1 (7 bases). The CDR3 is made up of 14 amino acids. The V gene's germline CDR1 is DFQATT and CDR2 SNEGSKA (reference sequence). Trimming cost V 3 bases and J 6 bases, with 16 bases left between them. For the CDR3, the DNA is TGCAGTGCTAGTCAGGCCAGGGGGGCGGATACGCAGTATTTT. Protein: CSASQARGADTQYF.

This chain links TRBV5-1 with TRBJ1-4; D remains ambiguous. Germline V gene data show CDR1 as SGHRS and CDR2 as YFSETQ. V gave up 4 bases and J gave up 1 base, with 23 bases separating them. This CDR3 region has 19 residues. The CDR3 sequence: CASSKTPLGREGTNEKLFF. CDR3 DNA sequence: TGCGCCAGCAGCAAAACCCCCCTGGGCCGTGAGGGAACTAATGAAAAACTGTTTTTT.

The rearrangement joins TRBV6-6 to TRBJ1-6, with D possibly TRBD1 on 5 matching bases. The V gene's germline CDR1 is MNHNY and CDR2 SVGAGI (reference sequence). The length of the CDR3 is 14 residues. V was shortened by 11 bases and J by 7 bases, with 18 bases between the two germline ends. The CDR3 sequence is CASQGPGINSPLHF. The CDR3 DNA is TGTGCCTCTCAGGGCCCAGGGATCAATTCACCCCTCCACTTT.

V is TRBV5-8 and J is TRBJ1-4, with no clear D. The CDR3 consists of 12 residues. Germline values: CDR1 SGHTS, CDR2 YDEGEE. V was shortened by 1 base and J by 8 bases, with 6 bases between the two germline ends. The DNA of the CDR3 is TGTGCCAGCAGCTTGTCCAGGGAAAAACTGTTTTTT. The encoded protein is CASSLSREKLFF.

The sample holds many counts of this clone. CDR3 protein: CASSPPLAGSPYEQYF. CDR3 coding DNA: TGTGCCAGCTCACCACCGCTAGCGGGTTCTCCCTACGAGCAGTACTTC. This chain links TRBV18 with TRBJ2-7; 8 bases match TRBD2. Per germline, CDR1 KGHSH and CDR2 LQKENI. J lost 2 bases, V lost 0 bases, and 6 bases had no gene match. This CDR3 comprises 16 residues. Supplemented by reference TRBV18 and TRBJ2-7, the full variable domain reads NAGVMQNPRHLVRRRGQEARLRCSPMKGHSHVYWYRQLPEEGLKFMVYLQKENIIDESGMPKERFSAEFPKEGPSILRIQQVVRGDSAAYFCASSPPLAGSPYEQYFGPGTRLTVT.

This clone was found once. The rearrangement uses TRBV7-2 and TRBJ2-7; TRBD1 matches at 7 bases. Per the germline V gene, CDR1 is SGHTA and CDR2 is FQGNSA. CDR3 length equals 11 residues. The V gene end was trimmed by 5 bases and the J gene end by 9 bases; junction bases not matched to a gene: 4. Here the CDR3 reads CASSIRQGQYF. CDR3 bases: TGTGCCAGCAGCATCAGACAGGGGCAGTACTTC. Full variable domain (missing parts from reference TRBV7-2 and TRBJ2-7): GAGVSQSPSNKVTEKGKDVELRCDPISGHTALYWYRQSLGQGLEFLIYFQGNSAPDKSGLPSDRFSAERTGGSVSTLTIQRTQQEDSAVYLCASSIRQGQYFGPGTRLTVT.

The chain has TRBV6-5 and TRBJ1-2, with 10 bases lining up with TRBD1. CDR1 and CDR2 (germline): MNHEY, SVGAGI. The CDR3 contains 15 residues. V was pared by 2 bases and J by 6 bases, with 6 bases of the junction left unmatched. The CDR3 nucleotides are TGTGCCAGCAGTTACGGTCCCGGGACAGGGGATGGCTACACCTTC. Its translation is CASSYGPGTGDGYTF.

The rearrangement links TRBV27 to TRBJ2-1; D may be TRBD1 (5 bases). Germline-derived CDR1 and CDR2 are MNHEY and SMNVEV (reference sequence). The V gene lost 5 bases and the J gene lost 5 bases, with 13 bases spanning the gap. This CDR3 has 14 residues. The chain's CDR3 is CASSRTPPHNEQFF. CDR3 bases: TGTGCCAGCAGTAGGACACCTCCCCACAATGAGCAGTTCTTC.